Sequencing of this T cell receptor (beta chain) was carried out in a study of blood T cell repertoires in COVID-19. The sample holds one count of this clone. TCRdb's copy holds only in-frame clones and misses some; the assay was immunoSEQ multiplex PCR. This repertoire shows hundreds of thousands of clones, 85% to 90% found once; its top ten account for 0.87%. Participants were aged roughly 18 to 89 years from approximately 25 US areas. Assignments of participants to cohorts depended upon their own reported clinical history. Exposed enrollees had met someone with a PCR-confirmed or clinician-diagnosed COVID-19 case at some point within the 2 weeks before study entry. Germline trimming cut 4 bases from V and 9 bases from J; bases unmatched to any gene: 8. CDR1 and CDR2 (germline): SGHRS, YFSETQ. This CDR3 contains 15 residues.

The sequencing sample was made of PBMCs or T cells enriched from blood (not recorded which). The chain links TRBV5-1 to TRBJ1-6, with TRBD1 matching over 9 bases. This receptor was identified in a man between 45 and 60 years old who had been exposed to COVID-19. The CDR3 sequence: CASSPDRGSVSPLHF. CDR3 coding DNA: TGCGCCAGCAGCCCGGACAGGGGATCGGTTTCACCCCTCCACTTT.